This entry is about one TCR beta chain. Original data processing: How many nucleated cells were present was estimated from reference gene primer amplification. Libraries were prepared by immunoSEQ multiplex PCR; TCRdb keeps only in-frame clonotypes and omits some of them. That table furnishes V, J and clone size, whereas the DNA furnished D and trimming. The sample has about 60,000 clones, about 85% seen once; the top ten hold around a tenth. This sample is part of a study of blood T cell repertoires in COVID-19. The V segment lost 4 bases and the J segment 5 bases; nucleotides outside the gene matches: 10. Germline assignment: CDR1 MGHRA and CDR2 YSYEKL. The length of the CDR3 is 15 residues.

The clonotype originates from a human donor with acute or convalescent COVID-19. The donor label of this sample is uncertain. Input material: peripheral blood. This chain links TRBV4-1 with TRBJ2-5; 7 bases are a match to TRBD2. The CDR3 DNA reads TGCGCCAGCAGCCCAATGCGGGGGAGAGGCGAGACCCAGTACTTC. Translation: CASSPMRGRGETQYF.